These 8 T cell receptor beta chains were all obtained from the same sample, sequenced in a study of T cells in Graves' hyperthyroidism and ophthalmopathy. The source material, RNA transcripts, was used to amplify TCR beta CDR3 regions. With the HTBI primer set, the TCR CDR3 went through a first round of RT-PCR. TCRdb re-called the multiplex PCR reads through MiXCR, storing one row per CDR3 protein. The table has some 560,000 distinct CDR3 sequences, 13% to 15% seen once; the top ten hold more than 11%. The sequenced sample was blood. These receptors originate from a woman aged 40-49 years with Graves' hyperthyroidism.

Note on this clonotype: A single base separates this from a much larger clone, so it may be a read error. Likely a read error: the CDR3 ends without its conserved phenylalanine or tryptophan. This chain connects TRBV11-2 to TRBJ2-1, with TRBD2 matching 8 bases. The V gene's germline CDR1 is SGHAT and CDR2 FQNNGV. This CDR3 is built from 15 residues. J gave up 7 bases and V 2 bases, and 7 bases lay outside the gene matches. The CDR3 DNA sequence: TGTGCCAGCAGCTTATCAACGGGAGGGAGTAATGAGCAGTTCCTC. This gives the protein CASSLSTGGSNEQFL.

This clonotype was recorded many times. The chain carries TRBV6-6 and TRBJ2-7; D unclear. Germline values: CDR1 MNHNY, CDR2 SVGAGI (reference sequence). The ends were cut back, 0 bases at V and 7 bases at J, with 19 bases in the middle. The CDR3 totals 16 residues. DNA of the CDR3: TGTGCCAGCAGTTACTCGGCGCTCAGAGAGGTCGAGGAGCAGTACTTC. The encoded protein is CASSYSALREVEEQYF.

The chain is built from TRBV20-1 and TRBJ2-7; 9 bases align to TRBD1. Germline CDR1 DFQATT, CDR2 SNEGSKA (reference sequence). The CDR3 has 13 amino acids. Trimming removed 6 bases from V and 6 bases from J; junction bases left unmatched: 9. CDR3 amino acids: CSAPGQGNGEQYF. DNA of the CDR3: TGCAGTGCACCGGGACAGGGTAATGGCGAGCAGTACTTC.

This clonotype has a count of ten or more. This chain connects TRBV20-1 to TRBJ1-1; tentative D call: TRBD1 (6 bases). The CDR3 spans 13 residues. Trimming took 3 bases from V and 4 from J, leaving 12 bases between them. From germline, CDR1 is DFQATT and CDR2 SNEGSKA (reference sequence). The CDR3 sequence: CSARVQGLTEAFF. CDR3 nucleotides: TGCAGTGCTAGGGTACAGGGTCTCACTGAAGCTTTCTTT.

The rearrangement links TRBV19 to TRBJ1-2, with TRBD1 identical over 7 bases. Germline CDR1 reads LNHDA; CDR2 reads SQIVND (reference sequence). This CDR3 is 16 amino acids long. Trimming removed 1 base from V and 2 bases from J; junction bases left unmatched: 7. In nucleotides, the CDR3 is TGTGCCAGTAGTATAGGTTTCGACAGGGACAACTATGGCTACACCTTC. It yields the protein CASSIGFDRDNYGYTF.

This clonotype was picked up many times. The chain employs TRBV20-1 and TRBJ2-3; 7 positions match TRBD2. The CDR3 is 15 residues long. Germline-derived CDR1 and CDR2 are DFQATT and SNEGSKA (reference sequence). V shed 3 bases and J 4 bases; nucleotides not matched to a gene: 10. DNA of the CDR3: TGCAGTGCTAGGGGGGGGGAGGGCCCGGCAGATACGCAGTATTTT. Translation gives CSARGGEGPADTQYF.

Ten or more counts support this clonotype. This chain joins TRBV9 and TRBJ2-3; 11 bases match TRBD2. The CDR3 spans 16 residues. The trim removed 0 bases at V and 2 bases at J, leaving 2 bases unmatched. The germline V gene has CDR1 SGDLS and CDR2 YYNGEE. The DNA for the CDR3 is TGTGCCAGCAGCGTAGGACTAGCGGGGTTCACAGATACGCAGTATTTT. Its protein product is CASSVGLAGFTDTQYF.

This clonotype showed up just a few times. Just one base apart from a much larger clone, this may be a read error. J is TRBJ1-5 and V is TRBV28; no definite D call. This CDR3 is 15 amino acids long. CDR1 and CDR2 (germline): MDHEN, SYDVKM. The CDR3 DNA sequence: TGTGCCAGCAGTTTACGGGATCTCGGCAATCAGCCCCGGCATTTT. Protein product: CASSLRDLGNQPRHF.